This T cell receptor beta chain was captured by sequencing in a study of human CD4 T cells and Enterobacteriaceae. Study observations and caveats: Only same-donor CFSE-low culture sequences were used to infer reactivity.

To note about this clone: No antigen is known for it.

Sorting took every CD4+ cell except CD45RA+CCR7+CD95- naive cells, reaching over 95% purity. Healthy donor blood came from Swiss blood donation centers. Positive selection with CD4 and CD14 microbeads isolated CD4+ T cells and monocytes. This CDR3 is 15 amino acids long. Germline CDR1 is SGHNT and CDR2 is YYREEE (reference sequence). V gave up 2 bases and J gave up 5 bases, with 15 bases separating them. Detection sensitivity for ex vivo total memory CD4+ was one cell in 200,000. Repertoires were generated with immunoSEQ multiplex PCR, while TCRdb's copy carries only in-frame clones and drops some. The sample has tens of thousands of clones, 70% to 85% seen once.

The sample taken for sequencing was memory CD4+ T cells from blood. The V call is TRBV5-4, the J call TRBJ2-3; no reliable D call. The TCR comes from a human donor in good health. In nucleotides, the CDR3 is TGTGCCAGCAGCTTATCGAACTCACGGATAGATACGCAGTATTTT. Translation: CASSLSNSRIDTQYF.